A single sample is the source of the 27 T cell receptor beta chains below, sequenced in a study of T cells in Graves' hyperthyroidism and ophthalmopathy. What was amplified from RNA transcripts were TCR beta CDR3 regions. The TCR CDR3 first-round RT-PCR relied on the HTBI primer set. TCRdb recomputed calls from the multiplex PCR reads with MiXCR, one row per CDR3 protein. The sample shows 500,000 to 750,000 distinct CDR3 sequences, around 46% of them seen only once. The sequencing sample was made of peripheral blood or thyroid tissue (not recorded which). All receptors come from a woman younger than 35 with Graves' hyperthyroidism.

In its sample, this clonotype was seen many times. This chain uses TRBV5-1 with TRBJ1-6; D is perhaps TRBD1 (5 bases). The CDR3 has 14 residues. Germline V gene sequence: CDR1 SGHRS, CDR2 YFSETQ. V gave up 4 bases and J gave up 6 bases, with 11 bases separating them. The CDR3 sequence: CASSLERGNSPLHF. The DNA of the CDR3 is TGCGCCAGCAGCCTGGAGAGGGGTAATTCACCCCTCCACTTT.

This rearrangement joins TRBV13 to TRBJ2-7; TRBD1 matches at 8 bases. Trimming cost V 5 bases and J 0 bases; bases outside gene matches: 6. The CDR3 covers 15 residues. Germline CDR1 reads PRHDT; CDR2 reads FYEKMQ (reference sequence). Here the CDR3 reads CASSPVDRDSYEQYF. In DNA form, the CDR3 reads TGTGCCAGCAGCCCAGTGGACAGGGACTCCTACGAGCAGTACTTC.

This clonotype was recorded only once. V is TRBV15 and J is TRBJ1-5; no clear D gene. V was pared by 5 bases and J by 11 bases, with 22 bases between. Germline V gene lookup returns CDR1 LNHNV and CDR2 YYDKDF (reference sequence). The CDR3 has 15 residues. The CDR3 here is CATSSEVKGGGAQHF. Here the CDR3 DNA reads TGTGCCACCAGCTCGGAGGTGAAAGGCGGTGGAGCCCAGCATTTT.

This clonotype was observed at least ten times. J is TRBJ1-5 and V is TRBV20-1; tentatively, D is TRBD1 (6 bases). Between the trimmed V and J ends, which lost 2 bases and 6 bases, there was a span of 11 bases. Germline CDR1 is DFQATT and CDR2 is SNEGSKA (reference sequence). CDR3 size: 13 residues. CDR3 sequence reads: CSARQQGGQPQHF. The CDR3 DNA reads as TGCAGTGCTAGACAACAGGGAGGTCAGCCCCAGCATTTT.

The chain employs TRBV9 and TRBJ2-7; TRBD1 aligns across 8 bases. Unmatched junction bases numbered 12, after V lost 6 bases and J lost 4 bases. The length of the CDR3 is 15 residues. The germline V gene has CDR1 SGDLS and CDR2 YYNGEE. The CDR3 nucleotides are TGTGCCAGCACCAAAGGAGGTCAGGGGGCTTACGAGCAGTACTTC. It encodes CASTKGGQGAYEQYF.

The chain couples TRBV9 to TRBJ1-5; perhaps TRBD1 as D (5 bases). Trimming pared 2 bases from V and 7 bases from J, leaving 31 bases between. The CDR3 loop spans 20 amino acids. Germline V gene sequence: CDR1 SGDLS, CDR2 YYNGEE. The CDR3 spells CASSVPLAGDHWGETQPQHF. CDR3 sequence (DNA): TGTGCCAGCAGCGTCCCCCTAGCGGGAGACCATTGGGGGGAGACCCAGCCCCAGCATTTT.

This clonotype was recorded many times. The rearrangement uses TRBV7-9 and TRBJ1-1, with D unclear. Per germline, CDR1 SEHNR and CDR2 FQNEAQ (reference sequence). V lost 5 bases and J lost 6, with 13 bases in between. This CDR3 contains 13 residues. CDR3 in amino acids: CASSPRTAPEAFF. CDR3 bases: TGTGCCAGCAGCCCGAGGACCGCTCCTGAAGCTTTCTTT.

Remarks on this clonotype: Given a much more abundant clone one base away, this may be a read error. This chain uses TRBV7-9 with TRBJ2-7; D is ambiguous. Germline CDR1 reads SEHNR; CDR2 reads FQNEAQ (reference sequence). Deletions cut 4 bases from V and 4 bases from J, with 11 bases between. The CDR3 is made up of 13 amino acids. Here the CDR3 DNA reads TGTGCCAGCAGCTCTAACTACGCGTACGAGCAGTACTTC. Its translation is CASSSNYAYEQYF. Full variable domain (rest looked up from reference TRBV7-9 and TRBJ2-7): DTGVSQNPRHKITKRGQNVTFRCDPISEHNRLYWYRQTLGQGPEFLTYFQNEAQLEKSRLLSDRFSAERPKGSFSTLEIQRTEQGDSAMYLCASSSNYAYEQYFGPGTRLTVT.

J is TRBJ2-7 and V is TRBV5-4; 7 nucleotides align to TRBD1. Germline CDR1 reads SGHNT; CDR2 reads YYREEE (reference sequence). Trimming cost V 2 bases and J 2 bases; bases outside gene matches: 4. This CDR3 has 14 residues. The CDR3: CASSFGTDPYEQYF. The CDR3 DNA sequence: TGTGCCAGCAGCTTCGGGACAGACCCCTACGAGCAGTACTTC.

This chain links TRBV2 with TRBJ2-2, with D uncertain. V was shortened by 6 bases and J by 6 bases, with 8 bases between the two germline ends. The length of the CDR3 is 12 residues. The germline V gene has CDR1 SNHLY and CDR2 FYNNEI. CDR3 sequence: CASSVFPGELFF. The CDR3 DNA sequence: TGTGCCAGCAGCGTCTTTCCCGGGGAGCTGTTTTTT.

This clonotype has a single count. The chain is built from TRBV9 and TRBJ2-1, with D maybe TRBD2 (5 bases). Germline V gives CDR1 SGDLS, CDR2 YYNGEE. V was shortened by 4 bases and J by 0 bases, with 14 bases between the two germline ends. This CDR3 has 16 residues. CDR3 sequence (DNA): TGTGCCAGCAGCCTAAGGACTCTCGGCTCCTACAATGAGCAGTTCTTC. Translation: CASSLRTLGSYNEQFF.

V is TRBV6-5 and J is TRBJ1-2; 7 bases align to TRBD1. CDR1 is MNHEY and CDR2 is SVGAGI in the germline V gene. J was trimmed by 4 bases and V by 4 bases; bases with no gene match: 3. The CDR3 runs 13 residues. The chain's CDR3 is CASSCGTVYGYTF. The CDR3 nucleotides are TGTGCCAGCAGTTGCGGGACAGTCTATGGCTACACCTTC.

Regarding this clonotype: No DNA is shown, since the ends of the CDR3 on it are uncertain; the CDR3 is the one TCRdb lists. The V call is TRBV10-3, the J call TRBJ2-5; the table calls TRBD1, which could not be checked here. Germline values: CDR1 ENHRY, CDR2 SYGVKD. Both ends counted, the CDR3 spans 16 residues. This CDR3 is CAICSASRAEEETQYF.

In its sample, this clonotype was seen many times. The V gene is TRBV12-3 or TRBV12-4, the J gene TRBJ1-5; D gene uncertain. The length of the CDR3 is 13 residues. Deletions cut 0 bases from V and 5 bases from J, with 5 bases between. CDR3 sequence (DNA): TGTGCCAGCAGTTTAGCGGAGGATCAGCCCCAGCATTTT. As protein: CASSLAEDQPQHF.

J is TRBJ2-1 and V is TRBV6-5, with D perhaps TRBD1 or TRBD2 (5 bases each). Per the germline V gene, CDR1 is MNHEY and CDR2 is SVGAGI. V lost 5 bases, J lost 3 bases, and 8 bases lay in between. The CDR3 totals 13 residues. CDR3 nucleotides: TGTGCCAGCAGTGGGGACGGCTACAATGAGCAGTTCTTC. Its protein product is CASSGDGYNEQFF.

Regarding this clonotype: Germline is not matched at one junction end, which may reflect a read error. The rearrangement links TRBV7-2 to TRBJ2-7; TRBD2 agrees at 8 bases. The length of the CDR3 is 16 residues. Germline CDR1 SGHTA, CDR2 FQGNSA. CDR3 residues: CASSWITSGYSYEQCF. For the CDR3, the DNA is TGTGCCAGCAGCTGGATTACTAGCGGTTACTCCTACGAGCAGTGCTTC.

This clonotype was observed once. The rearrangement uses TRBV20-1 and TRBJ1-3, with a weak D call TRBD1 (5 bases). Looked up from germline, CDR1 is DFQATT and CDR2 is SNEGSKA (reference sequence). CDR3 length: 15 residues. Trimming left V 6 bases short and J 4 bases short, with 19 bases between. The CDR3 here is CSAPRGDLAGNTIYF. CDR3 sequence (DNA): TGCAGTGCCCCTCGGGGGGACCTAGCGGGAAACACCATATATTTT.

For this clonotype: The junction differs from germline at one of its ends, possibly a read error. The rearrangement links TRBV2 to TRBJ2-2; D tentatively fits TRBD1 or TRBD2 (5 bases each). The CDR3 length is 8 residues. Germline CDR1 and CDR2: SNHLY and FYNNEI. CDR3: CAAGALFF. As DNA, the CDR3 is TGTGCCGCCGGGGCGCTGTTTTTT.

The rearrangement joins TRBV25-1 to TRBJ2-7; 10 bases line up with TRBD1. CDR3 size: 21 residues. After removal of 4 bases from V and 1 base from J, the junction contained 22 bases not matched to a gene. Germline CDR1 reads MGHDK; CDR2 reads SYGVNS. The CDR3 region is CASSGLVLGTLADRGSYEQYF. CDR3 sequence (DNA): TGTGCCAGCAGTGGTTTGGTACTCGGTACCCTCGCGGACAGGGGGTCCTACGAGCAGTACTTC.

This clonotype came up many times. The V gene is TRBV20-1, the J gene TRBJ2-5; D possibly corresponds to TRBD2 (5 bases). The V gene lost 0 bases and the J gene lost 1 base, with 15 bases spanning the gap. Germline assignment: CDR1 DFQATT and CDR2 SNEGSKA (reference sequence). The CDR3 covers 16 residues. The CDR3 nucleotides read TGCAGTGCTAGAGATGGGATAGCGTACTCCCAAGAGACCCAGTACTTC. It specifies CSARDGIAYSQETQYF.

This chain uses TRBV5-1 with TRBJ2-1; D unresolved. The V gene lost 4 bases and the J gene lost 7 bases, with 9 bases spanning the gap. CDR3 length: 12 residues. Germline CDR1 SGHRS, CDR2 YFSETQ. The CDR3 nucleotides are TGCGCCAGCAGCCCCTGGGGTAATGAGCAGTTCTTC. Translated: CASSPWGNEQFF.

The V and J genes are TRBV6-5 and TRBJ2-5; the match to TRBD1 covers 11 bases. This CDR3 comprises 12 residues. V shed 4 bases and J 10 bases; nucleotides not matched to a gene: 2. Germline V lookup: CDR1 MNHEY, CDR2 SVGAGI. CDR3 DNA sequence: TGTGCCAGCAGTTCCGGGACAGGGGGCCAGTACTTC. Protein: CASSSGTGGQYF.

This chain joins TRBV6-4 and TRBJ1-1; D gene ambiguous. There are 14 residues in the CDR3. The germline V gene encodes CDR1 MRHNA and CDR2 SNTAGT. Trimming took off 0 bases at V and 1 base at J, with 6 bases between the two ends. The CDR3 nucleotides are TGTGCCAGCAGTGACTCATCTGGGAACACTGAAGCTTTCTTT. Encoded protein: CASSDSSGNTEAFF.

The chain combines TRBV24-1 with TRBJ1-2; D unresolved. This CDR3 contains 14 residues. Germline assignment: CDR1 KGHDR and CDR2 SFDVKD. The V and J ends lost 9 bases and 4 bases respectively, with 17 bases between them. Here the CDR3 DNA reads TGTGCCACCGGATGGCGGGAGGGCCGCTATGGCTACACCTTC. Residues: CATGWREGRYGYTF.

The chain combines TRBV7-8 with TRBJ2-3, with a weak D call TRBD1 (6 bases). CDR1 is SGHVS and CDR2 is FQNEAQ in the germline V gene. CDR3 size: 14 residues. V shed 7 bases and J shed 2 bases, with 13 bases lying between them. The CDR3 sequence: CASTIPGATDTQYF. CDR3 nucleotide sequence: TGTGCCAGCACCATTCCAGGGGCCACAGATACGCAGTATTTT.

V is TRBV7-9 and J is TRBJ1-1; 8 nucleotides line up with TRBD1. V shed 5 bases, J shed 11 bases, and the junction held 10 bases outside the gene matches. The CDR3 spans 13 residues. Germline lookup yields CDR1 SEHNR and CDR2 FQNEAQ (reference sequence). CDR3 amino acids: CASSTSGTGGAFF. Written as DNA, the CDR3 is TGTGCCAGCAGCACCTCCGGGACAGGCGGCGCTTTCTTT.

V gene TRBV29-1 combines with J gene TRBJ2-1; 11 bases are shared with TRBD1. Germline CDR1 reads SQVTM; CDR2 reads ANQGSEA. The trim removed 4 bases at V and 5 bases at J, leaving 4 bases unmatched. The CDR3 consists of 14 residues. CDR3 DNA: TGCAGCGTTGGGGGACAGGGGGGAAACAATGAGCAGTTCTTC. Its protein product is CSVGGQGGNNEQFF.